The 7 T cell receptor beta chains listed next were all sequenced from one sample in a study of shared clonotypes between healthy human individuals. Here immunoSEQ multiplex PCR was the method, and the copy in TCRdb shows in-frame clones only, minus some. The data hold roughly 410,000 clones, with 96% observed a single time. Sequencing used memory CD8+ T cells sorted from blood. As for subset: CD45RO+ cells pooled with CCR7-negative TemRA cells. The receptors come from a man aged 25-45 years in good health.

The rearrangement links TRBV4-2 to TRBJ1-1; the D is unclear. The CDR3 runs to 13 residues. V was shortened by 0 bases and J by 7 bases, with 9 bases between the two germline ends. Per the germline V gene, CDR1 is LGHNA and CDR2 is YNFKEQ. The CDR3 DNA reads TGTGCCAGCAGCCAAGATATGAGGGTTGAAGCTTTCTTT. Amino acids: CASSQDMRVEAFF.

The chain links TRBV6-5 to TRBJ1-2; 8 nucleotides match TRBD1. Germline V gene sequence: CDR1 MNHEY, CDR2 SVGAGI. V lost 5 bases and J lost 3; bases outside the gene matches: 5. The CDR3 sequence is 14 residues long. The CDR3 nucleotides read TGTGCCAGCAGTAAGGACAGGGTGTACTATGGCTACACCTTC. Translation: CASSKDRVYYGYTF.

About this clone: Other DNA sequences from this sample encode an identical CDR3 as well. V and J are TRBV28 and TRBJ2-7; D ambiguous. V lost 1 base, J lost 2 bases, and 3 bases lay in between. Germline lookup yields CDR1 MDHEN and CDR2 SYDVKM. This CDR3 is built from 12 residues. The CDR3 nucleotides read TGTGCCAGCAGTTTATTGACCTACGAGCAGTACTTC. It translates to CASSLLTYEQYF. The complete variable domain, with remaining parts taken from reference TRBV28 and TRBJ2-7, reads DVKVTQSSRYLVKRTGEKVFLECVQDMDHENMFWYRQDPGLGLRLIYFSYDVKMKEKGDIPEGYSVSREKKERFSLILESASTNQTSMYLCASSLLTYEQYFGPGTRLTVT.

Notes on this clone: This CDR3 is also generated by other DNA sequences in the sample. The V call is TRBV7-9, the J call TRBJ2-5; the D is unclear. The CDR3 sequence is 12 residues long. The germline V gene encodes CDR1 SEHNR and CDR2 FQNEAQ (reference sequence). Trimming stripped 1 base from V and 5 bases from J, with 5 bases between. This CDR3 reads CASSLGLETQYF. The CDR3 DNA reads TGTGCCAGCAGCTTAGGTTTGGAGACCCAGTACTTC.

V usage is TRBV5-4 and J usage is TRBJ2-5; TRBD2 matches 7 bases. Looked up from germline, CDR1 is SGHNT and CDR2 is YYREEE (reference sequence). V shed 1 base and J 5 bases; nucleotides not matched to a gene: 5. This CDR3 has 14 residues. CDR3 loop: CASSLSWGGETQYF. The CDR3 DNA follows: TGTGCCAGCAGCTTGTCATGGGGGGGGGAGACCCAGTACTTC.

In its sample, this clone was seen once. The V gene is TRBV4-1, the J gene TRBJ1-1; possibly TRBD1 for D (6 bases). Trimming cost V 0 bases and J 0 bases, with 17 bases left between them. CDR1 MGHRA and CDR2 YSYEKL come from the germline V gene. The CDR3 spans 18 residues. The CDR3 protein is CASSQDDWGANLNTEAFF. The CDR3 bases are TGCGCCAGCAGCCAAGATGATTGGGGGGCCAACCTGAACACTGAAGCTTTCTTT.

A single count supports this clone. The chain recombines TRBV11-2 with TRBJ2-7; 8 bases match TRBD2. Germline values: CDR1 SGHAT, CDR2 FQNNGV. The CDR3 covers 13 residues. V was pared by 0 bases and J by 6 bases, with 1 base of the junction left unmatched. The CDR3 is CASSLDREGEQYF. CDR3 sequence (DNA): TGTGCCAGCAGCTTAGATCGGGAGGGCGAGCAGTACTTC. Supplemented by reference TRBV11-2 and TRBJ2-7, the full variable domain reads EAGVAQSPRYKIIEKRQSVAFWCNPISGHATLYWYQQILGQGPKLLIQFQNNGVVDDSQLPKDRFSAERLKGVDSTLKIQPAKLEDSAVYLCASSLDREGEQYFGPGTRLTVT.